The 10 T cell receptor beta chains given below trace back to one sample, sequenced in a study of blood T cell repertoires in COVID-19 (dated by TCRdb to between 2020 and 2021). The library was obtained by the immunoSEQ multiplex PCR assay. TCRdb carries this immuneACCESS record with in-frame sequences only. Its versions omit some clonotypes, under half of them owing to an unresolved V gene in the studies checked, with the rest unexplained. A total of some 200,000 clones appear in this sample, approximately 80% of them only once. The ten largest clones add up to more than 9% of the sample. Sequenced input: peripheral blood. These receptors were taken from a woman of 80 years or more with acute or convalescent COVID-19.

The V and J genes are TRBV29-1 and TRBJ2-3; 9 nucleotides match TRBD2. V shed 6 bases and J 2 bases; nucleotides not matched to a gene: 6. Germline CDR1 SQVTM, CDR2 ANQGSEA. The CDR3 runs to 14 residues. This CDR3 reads CSVGSSGATDTQYF. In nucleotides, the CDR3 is TGCAGCGTAGGGTCTAGCGGGGCCACAGATACGCAGTATTTT.

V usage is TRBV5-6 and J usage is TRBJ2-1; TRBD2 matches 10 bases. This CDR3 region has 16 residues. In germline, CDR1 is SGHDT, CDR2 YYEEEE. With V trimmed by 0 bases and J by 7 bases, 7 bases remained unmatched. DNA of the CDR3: TGTGCCAGCAGCTTGGTCCCTAGCGGGGGTGCGAATGAGCAGTTCTTC. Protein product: CASSLVPSGGANEQFF.

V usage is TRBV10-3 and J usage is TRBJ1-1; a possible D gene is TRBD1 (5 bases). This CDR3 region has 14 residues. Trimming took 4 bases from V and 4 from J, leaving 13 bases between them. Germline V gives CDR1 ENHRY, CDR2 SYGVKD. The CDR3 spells CAISVGGGGTEAFF. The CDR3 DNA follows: TGTGCCATCAGTGTCGGGGGGGGAGGCACTGAAGCTTTCTTT.

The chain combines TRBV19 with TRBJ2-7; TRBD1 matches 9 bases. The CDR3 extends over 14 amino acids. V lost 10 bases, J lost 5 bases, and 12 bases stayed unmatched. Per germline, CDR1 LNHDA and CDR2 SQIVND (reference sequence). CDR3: CATASRDRDDEQYF. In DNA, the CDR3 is TGTGCCACCGCCTCCCGGGACAGGGACGACGAGCAGTACTTC.

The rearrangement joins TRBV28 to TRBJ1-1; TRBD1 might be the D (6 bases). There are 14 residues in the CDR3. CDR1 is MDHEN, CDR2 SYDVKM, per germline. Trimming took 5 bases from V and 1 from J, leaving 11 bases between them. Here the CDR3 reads CASSLQQGNTEAFF. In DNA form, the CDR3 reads TGTGCCAGCAGTCTCCAACAGGGGAACACTGAAGCTTTCTTT.

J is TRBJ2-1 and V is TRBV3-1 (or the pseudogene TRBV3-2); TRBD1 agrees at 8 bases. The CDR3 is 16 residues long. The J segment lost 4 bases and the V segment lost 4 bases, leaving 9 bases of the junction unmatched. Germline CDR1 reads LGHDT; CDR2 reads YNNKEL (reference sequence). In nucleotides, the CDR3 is TGTGCCAGCAGCCCATTTTCGGGACAGGTATACAATGAGCAGTTCTTC. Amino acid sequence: CASSPFSGQVYNEQFF.

The CDR3 sequence: CAGVTGLGTQYF. The DNA for the CDR3 is TGTGCCGGGGTGACAGGGCTAGGGACCCAGTACTTC. The J gene is TRBJ2-5, the V gene TRBV30, with 7 bases lining up with TRBD1. The CDR3 is 12 residues long. Losses at the gene ends were 8 bases for V and 7 bases for J; bases not matched to a gene: 10. CDR1 is GTSNPN and CDR2 is SVGIG in the germline V gene (reference sequence).

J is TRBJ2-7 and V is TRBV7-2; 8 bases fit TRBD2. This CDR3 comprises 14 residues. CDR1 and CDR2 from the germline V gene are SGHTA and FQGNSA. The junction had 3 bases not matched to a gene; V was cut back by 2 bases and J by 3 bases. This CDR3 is CASSLPGGIYEQYF. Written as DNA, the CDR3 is TGTGCCAGCAGCTTACCGGGGGGGATCTACGAGCAGTACTTC.

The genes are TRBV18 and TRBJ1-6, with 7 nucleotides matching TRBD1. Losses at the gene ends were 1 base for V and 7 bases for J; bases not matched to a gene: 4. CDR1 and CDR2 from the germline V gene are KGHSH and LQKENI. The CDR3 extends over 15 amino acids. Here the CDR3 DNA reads TGTGCCAGCTCACCACAGGGGGCTAAAAATTCACCCCTCCACTTT. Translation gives CASSPQGAKNSPLHF.

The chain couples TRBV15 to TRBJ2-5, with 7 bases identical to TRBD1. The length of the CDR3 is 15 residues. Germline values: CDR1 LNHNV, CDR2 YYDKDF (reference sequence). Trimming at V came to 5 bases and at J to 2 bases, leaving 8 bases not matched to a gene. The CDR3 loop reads CATSERQGFQETQYF. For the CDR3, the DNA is TGTGCCACCAGCGAACGACAGGGCTTTCAAGAGACCCAGTACTTC.